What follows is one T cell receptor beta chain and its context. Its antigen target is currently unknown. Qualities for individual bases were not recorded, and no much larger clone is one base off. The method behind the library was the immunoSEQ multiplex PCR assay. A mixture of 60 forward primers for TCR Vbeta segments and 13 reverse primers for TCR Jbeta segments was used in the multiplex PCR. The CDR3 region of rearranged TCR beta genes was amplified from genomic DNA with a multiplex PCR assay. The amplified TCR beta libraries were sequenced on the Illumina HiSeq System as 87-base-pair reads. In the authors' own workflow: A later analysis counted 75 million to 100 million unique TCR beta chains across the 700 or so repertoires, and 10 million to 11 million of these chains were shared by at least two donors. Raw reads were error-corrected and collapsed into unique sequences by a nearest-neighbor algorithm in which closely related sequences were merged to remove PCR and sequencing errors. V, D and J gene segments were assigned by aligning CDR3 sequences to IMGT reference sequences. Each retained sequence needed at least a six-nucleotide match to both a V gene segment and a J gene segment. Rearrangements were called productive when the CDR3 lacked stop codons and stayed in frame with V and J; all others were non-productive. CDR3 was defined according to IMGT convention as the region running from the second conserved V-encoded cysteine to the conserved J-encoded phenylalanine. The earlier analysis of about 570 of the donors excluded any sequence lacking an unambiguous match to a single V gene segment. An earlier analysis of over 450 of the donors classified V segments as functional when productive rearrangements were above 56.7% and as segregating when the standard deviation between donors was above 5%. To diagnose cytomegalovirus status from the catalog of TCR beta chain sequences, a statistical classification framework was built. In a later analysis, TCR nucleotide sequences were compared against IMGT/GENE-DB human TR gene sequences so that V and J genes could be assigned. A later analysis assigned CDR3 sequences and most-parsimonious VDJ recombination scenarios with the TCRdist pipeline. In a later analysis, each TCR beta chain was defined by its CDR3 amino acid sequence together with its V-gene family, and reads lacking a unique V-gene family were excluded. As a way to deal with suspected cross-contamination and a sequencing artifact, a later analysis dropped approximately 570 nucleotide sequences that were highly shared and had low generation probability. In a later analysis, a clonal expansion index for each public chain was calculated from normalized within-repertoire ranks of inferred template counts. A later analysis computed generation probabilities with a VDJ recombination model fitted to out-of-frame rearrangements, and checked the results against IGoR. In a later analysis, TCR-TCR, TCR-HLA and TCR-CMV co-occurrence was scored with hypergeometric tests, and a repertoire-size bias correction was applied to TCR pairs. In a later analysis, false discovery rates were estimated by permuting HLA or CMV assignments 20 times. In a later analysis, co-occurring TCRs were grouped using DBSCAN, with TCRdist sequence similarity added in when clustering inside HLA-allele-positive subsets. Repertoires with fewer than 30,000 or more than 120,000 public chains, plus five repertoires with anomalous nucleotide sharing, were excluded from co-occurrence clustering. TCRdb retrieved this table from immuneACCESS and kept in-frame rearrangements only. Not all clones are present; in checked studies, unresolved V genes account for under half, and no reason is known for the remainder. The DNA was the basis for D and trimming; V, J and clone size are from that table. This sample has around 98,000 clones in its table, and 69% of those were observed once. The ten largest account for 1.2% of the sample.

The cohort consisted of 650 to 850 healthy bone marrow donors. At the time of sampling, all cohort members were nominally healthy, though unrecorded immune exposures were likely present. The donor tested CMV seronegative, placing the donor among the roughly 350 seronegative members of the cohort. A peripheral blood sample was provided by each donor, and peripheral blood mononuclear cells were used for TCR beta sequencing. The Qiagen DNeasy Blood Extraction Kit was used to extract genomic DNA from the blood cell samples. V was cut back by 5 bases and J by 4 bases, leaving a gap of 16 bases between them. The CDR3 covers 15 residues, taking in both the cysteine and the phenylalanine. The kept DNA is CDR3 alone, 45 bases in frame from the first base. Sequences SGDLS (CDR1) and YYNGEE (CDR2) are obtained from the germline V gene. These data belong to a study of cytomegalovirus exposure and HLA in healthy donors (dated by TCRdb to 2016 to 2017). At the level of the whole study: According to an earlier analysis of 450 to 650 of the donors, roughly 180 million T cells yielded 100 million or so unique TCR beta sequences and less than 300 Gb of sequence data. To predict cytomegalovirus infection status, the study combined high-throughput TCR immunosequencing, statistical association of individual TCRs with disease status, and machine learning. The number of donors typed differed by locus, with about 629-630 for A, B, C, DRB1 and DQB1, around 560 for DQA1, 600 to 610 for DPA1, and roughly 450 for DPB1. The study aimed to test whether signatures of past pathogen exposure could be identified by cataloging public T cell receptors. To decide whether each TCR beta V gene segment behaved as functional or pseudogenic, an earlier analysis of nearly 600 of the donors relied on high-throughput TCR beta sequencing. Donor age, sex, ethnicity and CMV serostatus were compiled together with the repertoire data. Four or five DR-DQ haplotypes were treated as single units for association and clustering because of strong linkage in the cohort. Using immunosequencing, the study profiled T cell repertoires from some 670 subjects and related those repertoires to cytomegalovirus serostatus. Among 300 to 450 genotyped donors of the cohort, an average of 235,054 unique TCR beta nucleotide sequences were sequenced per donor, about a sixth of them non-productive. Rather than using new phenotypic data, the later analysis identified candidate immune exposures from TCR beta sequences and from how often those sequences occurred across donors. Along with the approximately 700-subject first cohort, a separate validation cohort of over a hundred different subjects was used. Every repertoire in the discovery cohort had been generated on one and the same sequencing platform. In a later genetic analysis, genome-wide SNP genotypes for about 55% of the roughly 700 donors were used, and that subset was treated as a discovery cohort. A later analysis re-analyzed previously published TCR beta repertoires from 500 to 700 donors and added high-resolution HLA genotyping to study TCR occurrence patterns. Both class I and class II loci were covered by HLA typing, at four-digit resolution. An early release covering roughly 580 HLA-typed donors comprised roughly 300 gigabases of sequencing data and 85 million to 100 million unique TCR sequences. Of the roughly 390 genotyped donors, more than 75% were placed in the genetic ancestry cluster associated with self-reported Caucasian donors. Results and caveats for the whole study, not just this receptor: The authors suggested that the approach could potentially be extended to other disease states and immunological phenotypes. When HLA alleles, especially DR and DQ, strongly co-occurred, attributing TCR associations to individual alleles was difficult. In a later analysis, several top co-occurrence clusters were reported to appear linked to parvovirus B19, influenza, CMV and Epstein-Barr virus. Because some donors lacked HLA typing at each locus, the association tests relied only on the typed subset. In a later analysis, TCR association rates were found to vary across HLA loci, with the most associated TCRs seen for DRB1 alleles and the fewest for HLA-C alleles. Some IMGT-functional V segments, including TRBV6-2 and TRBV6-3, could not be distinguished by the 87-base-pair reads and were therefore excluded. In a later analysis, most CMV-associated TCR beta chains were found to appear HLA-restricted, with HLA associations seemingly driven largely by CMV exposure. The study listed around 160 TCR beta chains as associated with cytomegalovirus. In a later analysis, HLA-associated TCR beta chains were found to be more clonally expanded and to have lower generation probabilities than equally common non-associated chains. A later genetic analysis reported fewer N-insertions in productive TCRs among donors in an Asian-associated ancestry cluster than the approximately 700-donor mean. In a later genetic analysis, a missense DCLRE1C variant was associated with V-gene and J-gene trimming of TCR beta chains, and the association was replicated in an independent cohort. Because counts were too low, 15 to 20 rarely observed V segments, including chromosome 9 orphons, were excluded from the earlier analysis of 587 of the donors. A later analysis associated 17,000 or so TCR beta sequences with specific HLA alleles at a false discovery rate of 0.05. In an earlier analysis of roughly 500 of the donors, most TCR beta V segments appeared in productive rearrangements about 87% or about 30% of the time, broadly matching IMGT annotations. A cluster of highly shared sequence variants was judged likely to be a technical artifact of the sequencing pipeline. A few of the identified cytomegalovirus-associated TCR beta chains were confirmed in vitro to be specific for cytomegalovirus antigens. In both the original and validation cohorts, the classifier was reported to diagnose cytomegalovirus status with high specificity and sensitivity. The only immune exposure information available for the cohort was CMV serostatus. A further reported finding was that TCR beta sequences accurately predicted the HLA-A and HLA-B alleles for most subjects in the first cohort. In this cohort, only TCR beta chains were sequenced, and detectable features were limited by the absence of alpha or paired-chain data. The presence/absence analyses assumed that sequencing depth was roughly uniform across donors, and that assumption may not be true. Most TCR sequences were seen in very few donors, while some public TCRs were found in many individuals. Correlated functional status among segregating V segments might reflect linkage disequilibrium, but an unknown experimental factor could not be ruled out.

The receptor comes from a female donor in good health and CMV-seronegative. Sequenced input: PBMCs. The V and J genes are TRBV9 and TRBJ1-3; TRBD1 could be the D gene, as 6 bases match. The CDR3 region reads CASSWGQGNGNTIYF. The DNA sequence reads TGTGCCAGCAGTTGGGGTCAGGGGAACGGAAACACCATATATTTT. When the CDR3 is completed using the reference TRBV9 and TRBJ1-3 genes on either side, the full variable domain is DSGVTQTPKHLITATGQRVTLRCSPRSGDLSVYWYQQSLDQGLQFLIQYYNGEERAKGNILERFSAQQFPDLHSELNLSSLELGDSALYFCASSWGQGNGNTIYFGEGSWLTVV.